This T cell receptor beta chain was sequenced in a study of Ad26.COV2.S vaccination and SARS-CoV-2 variants. Treatment given: around 19 received Ad26.COV2.S at low or high dose, single or two shots; 5 received placebo; per-sample allocation not given. Samples were taken on day 63 after the first vaccine or placebo injection. Germline lookup yields CDR1 MNHEY and CDR2 SVGEGT. This CDR3 comprises 13 residues. V trimming: 6 bases; J trimming: 5 bases; junction bases outside the gene matches: 5. Generated by immunoSEQ multiplex PCR, the TCRdb table keeps only in-frame clones and is missing some. The sample consists of around 450,000 clones, less than 95% of them appearing once.

The receptor was derived from a person aged 18-65 years who received the Ad26.COV2.S COVID-19 vaccine or a placebo. The source material was peripheral blood, sampled in a trial of Ad26.COV2.S vaccine versus placebo. The chain employs TRBV6-2 or TRBV6-3 and TRBJ2-3; the match to TRBD1 covers 7 bases. The CDR3 region has the DNA TGTGCCAGCAGCCGACAGGGAAGAGATACGCAGTATTTT. Its translation: CASSRQGRDTQYF.